The 16 T cell receptor beta chains below come from one sample, sequenced in a study of CD8+ T cells in alopecia areata. Sequencing used cDNA as its template, made by extracting RNA and reverse transcribing it. Here immunoSEQ multiplex PCR was the method, and the copy in TCRdb shows in-frame clones only, minus some. The data contain 95,000 to 150,000 clones, approximately 60% of them seen just once; the ten biggest clones take up approximately 5.1%. Treatment described: oral pan-JAK inhibitor, 5-10 mg twice daily. Specimen: CD4+ T cells sorted from blood, collected at week 4, from a patient treated with tofacitinib. These receptors were taken from a human donor with alopecia areata.

This clone occurred a few times. This chain joins TRBV4-2 and TRBJ1-2; D is possibly TRBD1 (5 bases). Looked up from germline, CDR1 is LGHNA and CDR2 is YNFKEQ. V was trimmed by 3 bases and J by 5 bases, leaving 16 bases between them. The length of the CDR3 is 15 residues. The CDR3 is CASSQEGLRGYGYTF. For the CDR3, the DNA is TGTGCCAGCAGCCAGGAGGGGCTTCGGGGGTATGGCTACACCTTC.

This clone showed up just once. This rearrangement joins TRBV7-8 to TRBJ2-1; either TRBD1 or TRBD2 may supply D (5 bases each). Trimming left V 2 bases short and J 7 bases short, with 15 bases between. This CDR3 comprises 15 residues. In germline, CDR1 is SGHVS, CDR2 FQNEAQ. In DNA, the CDR3 is TGTGCCAGCAGCTTACGCGTCGGGGCCGCTAATGAGCAGTTCTTC. It is translated as CASSLRVGAANEQFF. Using reference TRBV7-8 and TRBJ2-1 for the parts outside the CDR3, the full variable domain is GAGVSQSPRYKVAKRGQDVALRCDPISGHVSLFWYQQALGQGPEFLTYFQNEAQLDKSGLPSDRFFAERPEGSVSTLKIQRTQQEDSAVYLCASSLRVGAANEQFFGPGTRLTVL.

In this sample, this clone turned up a few times. This sequence joins TRBV5-5 and TRBJ2-4; D is undetermined. Trimming took 3 bases from V and 8 from J, leaving 12 bases between them. Looked up from germline, CDR1 is SGHKS and CDR2 is YYEKEE (reference sequence). There are 13 residues in the CDR3. The CDR3 DNA is TGTGCCAGCAGCTCTAACCCCGACGACATTCAGTACTTC. Amino acid sequence: CASSSNPDDIQYF. Complete variable domain (other parts from reference TRBV5-5 and TRBJ2-4): DAGVTQSPTHLIKTRGQQVTLRCSPISGHKSVSWYQQVLGQGPQFIFQYYEKEERGRGNFPDRFSARQFPNYSSELNVNALLLGDSALYLCASSSNPDDIQYFGAGTRLSVL.

The chain has TRBV30 and TRBJ2-1, with D unclear. CDR3 length equals 13 residues. Germline V gives CDR1 GTSNPN, CDR2 SVGIG (reference sequence). V was shortened by 1 base and J by 8 bases, with 12 bases between the two germline ends. CDR3 region: CAWSGLHPDEQFF. CDR3 coding DNA: TGTGCCTGGAGTGGTCTACACCCGGATGAGCAGTTCTTC. Drawing the rest from reference TRBV30 and TRBJ2-1, the complete variable domain is SQTIHQWPATLVQPVGSPLSLECTVEGTSNPNLYWYRQAAGRGLQLLFYSVGIGQISSEVPQNLSASRPQDRQFILSSKKLLLSDSGFYLCAWSGLHPDEQFFGPGTRLTVL.

The genes are TRBV29-1 and TRBJ1-2, with D unresolved. CDR1 is SQVTM and CDR2 is ANQGSEA in the germline V gene. The CDR3 is 13 residues long. Trimming cost V 7 bases and J 8 bases, with 20 bases left between them. This CDR3 is CSGGGGPSIGYTF. DNA of the CDR3: TGCAGCGGGGGTGGAGGACCATCTATAGGCTACACCTTC.

This chain uses TRBV27 with TRBJ1-3; TRBD1 might be the D (5 bases). The germline CDR1 and CDR2 sequences are MNHEY and SMNVEV (reference sequence). Trimming took 8 bases from V and 3 from J, leaving 23 bases between them. The CDR3 runs to 17 residues. CDR3 nucleotides: TGTGCCAGCGGGCTTCCAAGGGGTTTCTGGGGTGGAAACACCATATATTTT. Protein: CASGLPRGFWGGNTIYF.

The chain recombines TRBV7-6 with TRBJ2-3; D remains unclear. The CDR3 runs 15 residues. V gave up 1 base and J gave up 3 bases, with 11 bases separating them. Germline V gene lookup returns CDR1 SGHVS and CDR2 FNYEAQ. The CDR3: CASSLVSEWTDTQYF. The CDR3 coding sequence is TGTGCCAGCAGCTTAGTGAGTGAGTGGACAGATACGCAGTATTTT.

This sequence joins TRBV7-2 and TRBJ1-6; D uncertain. Germline CDR1 reads SGHTA; CDR2 reads FQGNSA. This CDR3 region has 15 residues. The V and J ends lost 1 base and 10 bases respectively, with 14 bases between them. CDR3 loop: CASSLVGGWRSPLHF. The CDR3 DNA sequence: TGTGCCAGCAGCTTAGTCGGAGGGTGGCGCTCACCCCTCCACTTT.

This rearrangement joins TRBV13 to TRBJ2-2, with D hard to call. CDR3 length equals 15 residues. Trimming took off 5 bases at V and 3 bases at J, with 13 bases between the two ends. Per germline, CDR1 PRHDT and CDR2 FYEKMQ (reference sequence). CDR3 nucleotides: TGTGCCAGCAGCCCAATTCAAGGTGACACCGGGGAGCTGTTTTTT. Translation: CASSPIQGDTGELFF.

The DNA of the CDR3 is TGTGCCAGCGGGAGGGGGGGCGGAGCAGATACGCAGTATTTT. Its protein product is CASGRGGGADTQYF. This chain uses TRBV7-9 with TRBJ2-3, with TRBD2 as a possible D gene (7 bases). CDR3 size: 14 residues. Germline-derived CDR1 and CDR2 are SEHNR and FQNEAQ (reference sequence). Trimming took 8 bases from V and 4 from J, leaving 16 bases between them.

This chain links TRBV29-1 with TRBJ1-1, with D perhaps matching TRBD1 (5 bases). Trimming removed 7 bases at V and 4 bases at J, with 10 bases between. The germline CDR1 and CDR2 sequences are SQVTM and ANQGSEA. The CDR3 covers 11 residues. For the CDR3, the DNA is TGCAGCGGGCGGGGGACCACTGAAGCTTTCTTT. Its protein product is CSGRGTTEAFF.

This chain links TRBV5-1 with TRBJ1-5; TRBD1 aligns across 9 bases. This CDR3 is 13 amino acids long. V lost 4 bases and J lost 7; bases outside the gene matches: 3. CDR1 is SGHRS and CDR2 is YFSETQ in the germline V gene. The DNA of the CDR3 is TGCGCCAGCAGCCTAGGACAGGGGCAGCCCCAGCATTTT. Translation: CASSLGQGQPQHF.

The chain couples TRBV28 to TRBJ2-2, with unresolved D. Germline assignment: CDR1 MDHEN and CDR2 SYDVKM. The CDR3 consists of 12 residues. V was clipped by 8 bases and J by 5 bases, with 9 bases between them. CDR3 sequence reads: CASRLNTGELFF. The CDR3 coding sequence is TGTGCCAGCCGACTCAATACCGGGGAGCTGTTTTTT.

The genes are TRBV18 and TRBJ1-1; D remains unclear. This CDR3 has 14 residues. The V end was cut by 3 bases, the J end by 0 bases, with 8 bases between. Germline V gene sequence: CDR1 KGHSH, CDR2 LQKENI. CDR3 loop: CASSPTRVNTEAFF. In DNA form, the CDR3 reads TGTGCCAGCTCACCGACAAGAGTGAACACTGAAGCTTTCTTT.

The CDR3 region is CAGLGTSGETQYF. The CDR3 bases are TGTGCCGGCCTGGGGACTAGCGGGGAGACCCAGTACTTC. The rearrangement links TRBV30 to TRBJ2-5, with 12 bases lining up with TRBD2. V dropped 8 bases and J dropped 5; count of bases not matched to a gene: 6. There are 13 residues in the CDR3. Germline assignment: CDR1 GTSNPN and CDR2 SVGIG (reference sequence).

The rearrangement links TRBV18 to TRBJ2-1; 9 bases match TRBD2. V shed 0 bases, J shed 6 bases, and the junction held 6 bases outside the gene matches. Germline V gene lookup returns CDR1 KGHSH and CDR2 LQKENI. The CDR3 is made up of 16 amino acids. The CDR3 DNA reads TGTGCCAGCTCACCACCTAGCGGGGGCCAGCTCAATGAGCAGTTCTTC. Translating it yields CASSPPSGGQLNEQFF. Full variable domain (missing parts from reference TRBV18 and TRBJ2-1): NAGVMQNPRHLVRRRGQEARLRCSPMKGHSHVYWYRQLPEEGLKFMVYLQKENIIDESGMPKERFSAEFPKEGPSILRIQQVVRGDSAAYFCASSPPSGGQLNEQFFGPGTRLTVL.